Listed below are T cell receptor beta chains from one sample, sequenced in a study of blood T cell repertoires in COVID-19. Measured with immunoSEQ multiplex PCR; TCRdb has only the in-frame clones, and not every one. The profile shows around 350,000 clones, around 90% of them singletons. The specimen sequenced was peripheral blood. The receptors come from a human donor in a cohort sampled during active COVID-19. The CDR3 runs from the conserved cysteine through the conserved F or W. Each record gives: clone size, CDR3 length, J gene, V gene, D gene, CDR3 DNA, CDR3 protein. D genes are given only for firm matches. Clone size is not always given. Where it is, it says once, few, many or a class for expanded clones.

clone size: .; CDR3 length: 19; J gene: TRBJ2-6; V gene: TRBV5-1; D gene: .; CDR3 DNA: TGCGCCAGCAGCTTGGGCGACAGGTTCTCCCTCTCTGGGGCCAACGTCCTGACTTTC; CDR3 protein: CASSLGDRFSLSGANVLTF
clone size: .; CDR3 length: 16; J gene: TRBJ2-2; V gene: TRBV5-1; D gene: TRBD2; CDR3 DNA: TGCGCCAGCAGCTTACCGCTAGCGGATCACGCCGGGGAGCTGTTTTTT; CDR3 protein: CASSLPLADHAGELFF
clone size: .; CDR3 length: 16; J gene: TRBJ2-5; V gene: TRBV5-6; D gene: .; CDR3 DNA: TGTGCCAGCAGCTCCTACGATGTGATAAGACAAGAGACCCAGTACTTC; CDR3 protein: CASSSYDVIRQETQYF
clone size: once; CDR3 length: 14; J gene: TRBJ2-5; V gene: TRBV2; D gene: .; CDR3 DNA: TGTGCCAGCAGTGGTGGCGGAAAGCAAGAGACCCAGTACTTC; CDR3 protein: CASSGGGKQETQYF
clone size: .; CDR3 length: 13; J gene: TRBJ2-3; V gene: TRBV4-1; D gene: .; CDR3 DNA: TGCGCCAGCAGCCAAGTTTCCTCCTTAGCGCAGTATTTT; CDR3 protein: CASSQVSSLAQYF
clone size: .; CDR3 length: 18; J gene: TRBJ2-1; V gene: TRBV24-1; D gene: TRBD1; CDR3 DNA: TGTGCCACCAGTGATGGAGAACCCGGGACAGGCTCCTACAATGAGCAGTTCTTC; CDR3 protein: CATSDGEPGTGSYNEQFF
clone size: .; CDR3 length: 14; J gene: TRBJ1-6; V gene: TRBV11-1; D gene: .; CDR3 DNA: TGTGCCAGCAGTCCTACTATAAGGAATTCACCCCTCCACTTT; CDR3 protein: CASSPTIRNSPLHF
clone size: once; CDR3 length: 15; J gene: TRBJ2-3; V gene: TRBV25-1; D gene: TRBD1; CDR3 DNA: TGTGCCAGCAGTGATTTAAGGCAGGGGGAAGATACGCAGTATTTT; CDR3 protein: CASSDLRQGEDTQYF
clone size: .; CDR3 length: 13; J gene: TRBJ2-1; V gene: TRBV5-4; D gene: TRBD1; CDR3 DNA: TGTGCCAGCAGCCCTCGGACAGGCAATGAGCAGTTCTTC; CDR3 protein: CASSPRTGNEQFF
clone size: once; CDR3 length: 14; J gene: TRBJ2-3; V gene: TRBV29-1; D gene: .; CDR3 DNA: TGCAGCGTTGAATCGGGGGTTTTCGGGGATACGCAGTATTTT; CDR3 protein: CSVESGVFGDTQYF
clone size: .; CDR3 length: 13; J gene: TRBJ1-1; V gene: TRBV10-3; D gene: TRBD1; CDR3 DNA: TGTGCCATCTCGGACAGGGCGAACACTGAAGCTTTCTTT; CDR3 protein: CAISDRANTEAFF
clone size: .; CDR3 length: 16; J gene: TRBJ2-3; V gene: TRBV7-3; D gene: TRBD1; CDR3 DNA: TGTGCCAGCAGCCCCCGCCGGGGACAGGGTAGGGATACGCAGTATTTT; CDR3 protein: CASSPRRGQGRDTQYF
clone size: few; CDR3 length: 15; J gene: TRBJ2-5; V gene: TRBV6-2/TRBV6-3; D gene: TRBD2; CDR3 DNA: TGTGCCAGCAGTTATCGGGGGGGCATCCAAGAGACCCAGTACTTC; CDR3 protein: CASSYRGGIQETQYF
clone size: .; CDR3 length: 13; J gene: TRBJ2-1; V gene: TRBV19; D gene: .; CDR3 DNA: TGTGCCAGTAGTATAGGAATGAGCAATGAGCAGTTCTTC; CDR3 protein: CASSIGMSNEQFF
clone size: .; CDR3 length: 14; J gene: TRBJ2-7; V gene: TRBV6-5; D gene: TRBD1; CDR3 DNA: TGTGCCAGCAGTTACTCCAACAGGGGCTACGAGCAGTACTTC; CDR3 protein: CASSYSNRGYEQYF
clone size: .; CDR3 length: 15; J gene: TRBJ2-3; V gene: TRBV6-4; D gene: TRBD2; CDR3 DNA: TGTGCCAGCAGTGCCCGAGCGGGGGAGCTTGATACGCAGTATTTT; CDR3 protein: CASSARAGELDTQYF
clone size: .; CDR3 length: 14; J gene: TRBJ1-1; V gene: TRBV18; D gene: .; CDR3 DNA: TGTGCCAGCTCACAGAACCCGGGGAACACTGAAGCTTTCTTT; CDR3 protein: CASSQNPGNTEAFF
clone size: few; CDR3 length: 14; J gene: TRBJ1-4; V gene: TRBV25-1; D gene: TRBD1; CDR3 DNA: TGTGCCAGCAGTGAATTCAGGGGGCTGGAAAAACTGTTTTTT; CDR3 protein: CASSEFRGLEKLFF
clone size: few; CDR3 length: 13; J gene: TRBJ2-7; V gene: TRBV19; D gene: TRBD1; CDR3 DNA: TGTGCCAGCGGACAGGCCCGCCCGTACGAGCAGTACTTC; CDR3 protein: CASGQARPYEQYF
clone size: .; CDR3 length: 14; J gene: TRBJ2-3; V gene: TRBV4-1; D gene: .; CDR3 DNA: TGCGCCAGCAGCCAAGCCCTCTATGTAGATACGCAGTATTTT; CDR3 protein: CASSQALYVDTQYF
clone size: .; CDR3 length: 18; J gene: TRBJ1-1; V gene: TRBV5-3; D gene: TRBD1; CDR3 DNA: TGTGCCAGAAGCTTGGGATTGGGACAGGGGGCCAAAAAAACTGAAGCTTTCTTT; CDR3 protein: CARSLGLGQGAKKTEAFF
clone size: once; CDR3 length: 13; J gene: TRBJ2-7; V gene: TRBV3-1/TRBV3-2; D gene: TRBD1; CDR3 DNA: TGTGCCAGCAGCCGGGACAGTTCCTACGAGCAGTACTTC; CDR3 protein: CASSRDSSYEQYF
clone size: .; CDR3 length: 13; J gene: TRBJ1-1; V gene: TRBV7-2; D gene: .; CDR3 DNA: TGTGCCAGCAGCTTAGCCCCGAGAGGTGAAGCTTTCTTT; CDR3 protein: CASSLAPRGEAFF
clone size: .; CDR3 length: 17; J gene: TRBJ1-2; V gene: TRBV28; D gene: TRBD1; CDR3 DNA: TGTGCCAGCAGTTTGGCCGGGACAGGGGGAAAATCGGGTGGCTACACCTTC; CDR3 protein: CASSLAGTGGKSGGYTF
clone size: once; CDR3 length: 15; J gene: TRBJ2-7; V gene: TRBV11-3; D gene: .; CDR3 DNA: TGTGCCAGCAGCCGATCGGGACTAGGGGGCAACGAGCAGTACTTC; CDR3 protein: CASSRSGLGGNEQYF
clone size: .; CDR3 length: 16; J gene: TRBJ2-6; V gene: TRBV6-5; D gene: .; CDR3 DNA: TGTGCCAGCAGTTACCTAACAGGGTCCGGGGCCAACGTCCTGACTTTC; CDR3 protein: CASSYLTGSGANVLTF
clone size: once; CDR3 length: 19; J gene: TRBJ2-3; V gene: TRBV5-1; D gene: TRBD2; CDR3 DNA: TGCGCCAGCAGCCCGGTACTAGCGGGAGGCCGAAGTAGCACAGATACGCAGTATTTT; CDR3 protein: CASSPVLAGGRSSTDTQYF
clone size: .; CDR3 length: 15; J gene: TRBJ1-2; V gene: TRBV18; D gene: TRBD1; CDR3 DNA: TGTGCCAGCTCAAGGCAGACAGGGGAGGCCTATGGCTACACCTTC; CDR3 protein: CASSRQTGEAYGYTF
clone size: .; CDR3 length: 13; J gene: TRBJ2-1; V gene: TRBV6-5; D gene: .; CDR3 DNA: TGTGCCAGCAGGACGGGGTTGTACAATGAGCAGTTCTTC; CDR3 protein: CASRTGLYNEQFF
clone size: .; CDR3 length: 15; J gene: TRBJ2-5; V gene: TRBV27; D gene: .; CDR3 DNA: TGTGCCAGCAGTCCCTTCTGGTCCACACAAGAGACCCAGTACTTC; CDR3 protein: CASSPFWSTQETQYF